The 15 T cell receptor beta chains presented below share a single source sample, sequenced in a study of STAT5B mutations in CD4+ large granular lymphocyte leukemia. Using immunoSEQ multiplex PCR, the repertoire was profiled, and TCRdb retains in-frame clones only, with some absent. The table includes around 23,000 clones, over 60% detected once. Specimen: CD4+ T cells from blood buffy coats. Receptors originate from a human donor in good health.

This chain uses TRBV13 with TRBJ2-5; the match to TRBD2 covers 13 bases. The DNA end lines up better with TRBJ2-7; the J call may be wrong. The CDR3 runs 16 residues. Germline lookup yields CDR1 PRHDT and CDR2 FYEKMQ (reference sequence). The CDR3 loop is CASSLGLAGGPSEQYF. DNA of the CDR3: TGTGCCAGCAGCTTAGGACTAGCGGGAGGGCCCAGCGAGCAGTACTTC.

The gene calls are TRBV9 and TRBJ1-1, with a tentative D call TRBD1 (6 bases). From germline, CDR1 is SGDLS and CDR2 YYNGEE. V shed 2 bases and J shed 5 bases, with 10 bases lying between them. This CDR3 contains 13 residues. The CDR3 loop is CASSVLDRTEAFF. The DNA for the CDR3 is TGTGCCAGCAGCGTCCTCGACAGGACTGAAGCTTTCTTT.

V usage is TRBV4-1 and J usage is TRBJ1-2; D is undetermined. V was pared by 0 bases and J by 3 bases, with 8 bases between. This CDR3 has 14 residues. Germline V CDR1 and CDR2: MGHRA, YSYEKL. CDR3 residues: CASSQDPGYYGYTF. DNA of the CDR3: TGCGCCAGCAGCCAAGATCCTGGGTACTATGGCTACACCTTC.

The V call is TRBV29-1, the J call TRBJ2-2, with 15 bases fitting TRBD2. This CDR3 contains 16 residues. Germline assignment: CDR1 SQVTM and CDR2 ANQGSEA. V lost 7 bases, J lost 5 bases, and 8 bases stayed unmatched. CDR3 region: CSARTSGRAWTGELFF. In nucleotides, the CDR3 is TGCAGCGCCCGGACTAGCGGGAGGGCTTGGACCGGGGAGCTGTTTTTT.

J is TRBJ2-7 and V is TRBV5-1, with TRBD2 as a possible D gene (5 bases). Germline values: CDR1 SGHRS, CDR2 YFSETQ. V was trimmed by 4 bases and J by 3 bases, leaving 20 bases between them. This CDR3 contains 16 residues. CDR3 sequence reads: CASSDGRVARNYEQYF. CDR3 nucleotides: TGCGCCAGCAGCGACGGGCGGGTAGCGCGGAACTACGAGCAGTACTTC.

This chain joins TRBV2 and TRBJ2-1, with D tentatively TRBD1 (6 bases). The CDR3 runs to 11 residues. In germline, CDR1 is SNHLY, CDR2 FYNNEI. The germline V and J ends were trimmed by 6 bases and 8 bases, with 8 bases remaining between them. The CDR3 DNA is TGTGCCAGCAGGACAGGCTATGAGCAGTTCTTC. This gives the protein CASRTGYEQFF.

J is TRBJ2-2 and V is TRBV19; 13 nucleotides align to TRBD2. The CDR3 totals 20 residues. The germline V gene encodes CDR1 LNHDA and CDR2 SQIVND (reference sequence). Trimming removed 1 base from V and 4 bases from J; junction bases left unmatched: 12. CDR3 sequence: CASSIATSGREGTGTGELFF. CDR3 nucleotide sequence: TGTGCCAGTAGTATAGCTACTAGCGGGAGGGAAGGGACAGGCACCGGGGAGCTGTTTTTT.

In DNA form, the CDR3 reads TGTGCCAGCAGCCTCAATTGGGCCCCTAATGAAAAACTGTTTTTT. This sequence encodes CASSLNWAPNEKLFF. The rearrangement links TRBV6-5 to TRBJ1-4; D is ambiguous. Per the germline V gene, CDR1 is MNHEY and CDR2 is SVGAGI. The CDR3 covers 15 residues. The V gene lost 6 bases and the J gene lost 3 bases, with 14 bases spanning the gap.

V gene TRBV5-4 combines with J gene TRBJ1-1, with 8 positions matching TRBD1. Trimming cost V 3 bases and J 4 bases; bases outside gene matches: 11. Looked up from germline, CDR1 is SGHNT and CDR2 is YYREEE (reference sequence). This CDR3 has 16 amino acids. CDR3: CASSSPRDRIFTEAFF. In DNA, the CDR3 is TGTGCCAGCAGCTCCCCCCGGGACAGGATTTTCACTGAAGCTTTCTTT. The full variable domain, its missing parts supplied by reference TRBV5-4 and TRBJ1-1, is ETGVTQSPTHLIKTRGQQVTLRCSSQSGHNTVSWYQQALGQGPQFIFQYYREEENGRGNFPPRFSGLQFPNYSSELNVNALELDDSALYLCASSSPRDRIFTEAFFGQGTRLTVV.

Turning to this clone: As the CDR3 is not closed by the conserved phenylalanine or tryptophan, this likely results from a read error. The chain has TRBV10-3 and TRBJ2-7; possibly TRBD1 for D (6 bases). The CDR3 extends over 13 amino acids. Per germline, CDR1 ENHRY and CDR2 SYGVKD. The CDR3 loop reads CAISDSTGSEQYL. The DNA for the CDR3 is TGTGCTATCAGTGACTCCACAGGGAGCGAGCAGTACCTC.

This chain links TRBV2 with TRBJ1-3; D call uncertain. The CDR3 runs 14 residues. Trimming removed 1 base at V and 0 bases at J, with 4 bases between. Germline loops: CDR1 SNHLY, CDR2 FYNNEI. CDR3 region: CASSEGFSGNTIYF. The DNA of the CDR3 is TGTGCCAGCAGTGAAGGGTTCTCTGGAAACACCATATATTTT.

The sample holds a few counts of this clone. The chain has TRBV18 and TRBJ1-5; TRBD1 matches 10 bases. Germline V gives CDR1 KGHSH, CDR2 LQKENI. This CDR3 is 15 amino acids long. V was clipped by 2 bases and J by 7 bases; unmatched bases: 5. CDR3 amino acids: CASSPTGTGDQPQHF. For the CDR3, the DNA is TGTGCCAGCTCACCAACCGGGACAGGGGACCAGCCCCAGCATTTT. Drawing the rest from reference TRBV18 and TRBJ1-5, the complete variable domain is NAGVMQNPRHLVRRRGQEARLRCSPMKGHSHVYWYRQLPEEGLKFMVYLQKENIIDESGMPKERFSAEFPKEGPSILRIQQVVRGDSAAYFCASSPTGTGDQPQHFGDGTRLSIL.

This clone came up a few times. The V and J genes are TRBV5-1 and TRBJ1-2; D remains unclear. CDR3 length equals 12 residues. V dropped 4 bases and J dropped 3 bases, with 7 bases sitting between them. Germline loops: CDR1 SGHRS, CDR2 YFSETQ. The CDR3 DNA is TGCGCCAGCAGCGAGAGCGACTATGGCTACACCTTC. Translated, it gives CASSESDYGYTF.

The genes are TRBV19 and TRBJ1-2, with D hard to call. The V end was cut by 5 bases, the J end by 3 bases, with 16 bases between. The CDR3 spans 15 residues. Germline loops: CDR1 LNHDA, CDR2 SQIVND (reference sequence). The CDR3 spells CASSPGLEMDYGYTF. CDR3 in DNA: TGTGCCAGTAGTCCCGGACTGGAGATGGACTATGGCTACACCTTC.

CDR3 loop: CASSPPMPEVGELFF. In DNA form, the CDR3 reads TGTGCCAGCAGCCCACCCATGCCGGAGGTCGGGGAGCTGTTTTTT. This chain joins TRBV13 and TRBJ2-2, with a weak D call TRBD2 (5 bases). Germline V lookup: CDR1 PRHDT, CDR2 FYEKMQ (reference sequence). CDR3 length: 15 residues. The V gene lost 5 bases and the J gene lost 7 bases, with 17 bases spanning the gap. The full variable domain, rest sourced from reference TRBV13 and TRBJ2-2, is AAGVIQSPRHLIKEKRETATLKCYPIPRHDTVYWYQQGPGQDPQFLISFYEKMQSDKGSIPDRFSAQQFSDYHSELNMSSLELGDSALYFCASSPPMPEVGELFFGEGSRLTVL.